The T cell receptor beta chain under discussion was sequenced for a study of cytomegalovirus exposure and HLA in healthy donors. For the study at large: HLA-typed donors were the source of about 81 million unique TCRs held in an early data release. The study placed 70% to 90% of its approximately 380 genotyped donors in the Caucasian-associated ancestry cluster.

The PCR used 60 Vbeta and 13 Jbeta primers. The data were produced by immunoSEQ multiplex PCR, yet TCRdb's version contains in-frame clones alone and is incomplete. The sample has about 140,000 clones; around 85% are singletons. Comment on this clone: Antigen: not known.

Per germline, CDR1 MNHNS and CDR2 SASEGT. The CDR3 is 13 amino acids. V lost 5 bases and J lost 3; bases outside the gene matches: 4. Study findings and constraints: A highly shared variant cluster was judged a likely technical artifact.

The TCR sequence derives from a woman in her fifties or sixties in good health and CMV-seropositive. The V call is TRBV6-1, the J call TRBJ2-7, with TRBD1 identical over 7 bases. The sequenced material came from PBMCs. CDR3 in amino acids: CASSRDRSYEQYF. The DNA for the CDR3 is TGTGCCAGCAGTCGGGACAGAAGCTACGAGCAGTACTTC.